A selection of T cell receptor beta chains follows, all from one sample in a study of OX40 agonist ivuxolimab in advanced cancers. Data came from immunoSEQ multiplex PCR; TCRdb stores just in-frame clones and leaves some out. Of approximately 69,000 clones detected, nearly 90% appear once; the ten largest clones hold roughly a tenth. Here the sequenced sample was CD4+ or CD8+ T cells sorted from blood, taken in a trial of the OX40 agonist ivuxolimab. Every receptor here comes from an adult with an advanced solid tumor such as melanoma, head and neck, liver or kidney cancer. CDR3s include the opening cysteine and the closing phenylalanine or tryptophan. The D gene is left open where the match is weak. Where a row states a size, it is once, few, many or the class of an expanded clone; other rows omit it.

V	size	J	D	DNA	CDR3
TRBV18	-	TRBJ2-5	TRBD2	TGTGCCAGCTCACCCGGGCTAGCGGGAGTTGAGACCCAGTACTTC	CASSPGLAGVETQYF
TRBV19	-	TRBJ2-1	-	TGTGCCAGTAGTATACCCTACAATGAGCAGTTCTTC	CASSIPYNEQFF
TRBV4-2	few	TRBJ1-3	-	TGTGCCAGCAGCCAAGATCCAGGAAACACCATATATTTT	CASSQDPGNTIYF
TRBV5-5	-	TRBJ2-2	-	TGTGCCAGCAGCTCCCCCGGTACCCCGAGAACCGGGGAGCTGTTTTTT	CASSSPGTPRTGELFF
TRBV5-1	-	TRBJ2-3	-	TGCGCCAGCAGCTTTGGGGGACCCACAGATACGCAGTATTTT	CASSFGGPTDTQYF
TRBV7-2	-	TRBJ2-2	-	TGTGCCAGCAGCTTCAAGAACACCGGGGAGCTGTTTTTT	CASSFKNTGELFF
TRBV19	-	TRBJ2-5	-	TGTGCCAGTTCCCCGGGAGAGACCCAGTACTTC	CASSPGETQYF
TRBV11-3	-	TRBJ2-1	TRBD2	TGTGCCAGCAGCCCACTAGCGCCGAGCTCCTACAATGAGCAGTTCTTC	CASSPLAPSSYNEQFF
TRBV5-1	-	TRBJ1-4	-	TGCGCCAGCAGCCCCACGGTCGGGACGCGGGGTAAAAAACTGTTTTTT	CASSPTVGTRGKKLFF
TRBV18	-	TRBJ2-5	TRBD1	TGTGCCAGCTCATCGACAGGGGGGCAAGAGACCCAGTACTTC	CASSSTGGQETQYF
TRBV27	-	TRBJ2-7	-	TGTGCCAGCAGTTTATTGGGACAAACGATTTACGAGCAGTACTTC	CASSLLGQTIYEQYF
TRBV5-1	-	TRBJ2-2	-	TGCGCCAGCAGCTTACAGAGGGCCGGTTCCGGGGAGCTGTTTTTT	CASSLQRAGSGELFF
TRBV5-1	-	TRBJ2-1	TRBD2	TGCGCCAGCGGCCCCGGGACTAGCGCCGACAATGAGCAGTTCTTC	CASGPGTSADNEQFF
TRBV18	-	TRBJ1-4	-	TGTGCCAGCTCACCAGGACCTGAAAAACTGTTTTTT	CASSPGPEKLFF
TRBV7-8	-	TRBJ2-1	-	TGTGCCAGCAGTACCCAGAAGCCCCCGGTTTACAATGAGCAGTTCTTC	CASSTQKPPVYNEQFF
TRBV7-6	once	TRBJ2-1	TRBD2	TGTGCCAGCAGCTTAGCAACTAGCGTGAGCTCCTACAATGAGCAGTTCTTC	CASSLATSVSSYNEQFF
TRBV15	-	TRBJ2-1	-	TGTGCCACCAGCAGACAACAGGGAAACAATGAGCAGTTCTTC	CATSRQQGNNEQFF
TRBV19	-	TRBJ2-7	-	TGTACTTACGGGGTGAGCTCCTACGAGCAGTACTTC	CTYGVSSYEQYF
TRBV11-3	-	TRBJ2-1	-	TGTGCCAGCAGCTTTGTCAGCTCCTACAATGAGCAGTTCTTC	CASSFVSSYNEQFF
TRBV9	-	TRBJ2-1	-	TGTGCCAGCAGCGACCGGCTGGCTGGGGCGGGAGAGCAGTTCTTC	CASSDRLAGAGEQFF
TRBV7-2	-	TRBJ2-1	TRBD2	TGTGCCAGCAGCTTGAGCGGGAGGGACTACAATGAGCAGTTCTTC	CASSLSGRDYNEQFF
TRBV4-1	-	TRBJ2-7	-	TGCGCCAGCAGCCAGGTCTCCAGCTACGAGCAGTACTTC	CASSQVSSYEQYF
TRBV6-5	once	TRBJ1-5	-	TGTGCCAGCAGAAAACAGGAGAGCAGCAATCAGCCCCAGCATTTT	CASRKQESSNQPQHF
TRBV27	-	TRBJ2-7	-	TGTGCCAGCAGTTTACAGTTCTCCTACGAGCAGTACTTC	CASSLQFSYEQYF
TRBV7-2	-	TRBJ1-5	-	TGTGCCAGCAGCTTAGAGGGGGGTCAGCCCCAGCATTTT	CASSLEGGQPQHF
TRBV6-1	-	TRBJ2-3	TRBD1	TGTGCCAGCAGTAGAGACAGGGGTGGACCAGATACGCAGTATTTT	CASSRDRGGPDTQYF
TRBV30	-	TRBJ1-4	-	TGTGCCACGGATCGGAGTGAAAAACTGTTTTTT	CATDRSEKLFF
TRBV19	-	TRBJ1-1	-	TGTGCCAGTAGTATACAGGAGAACACTGAAGCTTTCTTT	CASSIQENTEAFF
TRBV11-3	-	TRBJ2-7	TRBD1	TGTGCCAGCAGACAGGGGGCAAGTGAGCAGTACTTC	CASRQGASEQYF
TRBV11-2	-	TRBJ2-2	-	TGTGCCAGCAGCTTAGGTACAAAAACCGGGGAGCTGTTTTTT	CASSLGTKTGELFF
TRBV6-6	-	TRBJ1-2	-	TGTGCCAGCACGAGGGGTATGGGCTACACCTTC	CASTRGMGYTF
TRBV18	-	TRBJ2-7	-	TGTGCCAGCTCGCCGGATGCCCGCTCCGAGCAGTACTTC	CASSPDARSEQYF
TRBV7-8	-	TRBJ2-7	-	TGTGCCAGCAGCTTTCAGGGGCCCCTCGGCTTCGAGCAGTACTTC	CASSFQGPLGFEQYF
TRBV19	-	TRBJ2-3	-	TGTGCCAGTAGTATGACAAGTTACACAGATACGCAGTATTTT	CASSMTSYTDTQYF
TRBV29-1	-	TRBJ2-3	-	TGCAGCGTTGAGGCCCCGGGTTTCACAGATACGCAGTATTTT	CSVEAPGFTDTQYF
TRBV7-9	-	TRBJ2-6	-	TGTGCCAGCAGTAAAATGGGAGGGGGCAGCTCTGGGGCCAACGTCCTGACTTTC	CASSKMGGGSSGANVLTF
TRBV28	-	TRBJ2-1	TRBD1	TGTGCCAGCAGTGGACAGGGACGGTCCAATGAGCAGTTCTTC	CASSGQGRSNEQFF
TRBV6-6	-	TRBJ2-7	-	TGTGCCAGCAGGACAGTACTAACCTACGAGCAGTACTTC	CASRTVLTYEQYF
TRBV7-9	-	TRBJ1-1	TRBD1	TGTGCCAGCAGCAGGGACAGGGACGCTGAAGCTTTCTTT	CASSRDRDAEAFF
TRBV20-1	-	TRBJ2-7	-	TGCAGTGCTAGAAGACAGGTAGAGCAGTACTTC	CSARRQVEQYF
TRBV7-3	-	TRBJ2-3	-	TGTGCCAGCAGCTCCCGAGTGGGCGCAGATACGCAGTATTTT	CASSSRVGADTQYF
TRBV11-3	-	TRBJ2-5	TRBD1	TGTGCCAGCAGCTTTGGGACAGCGCAAGAGACCCAGTACTTC	CASSFGTAQETQYF
TRBV4-2	-	TRBJ2-7	TRBD1	TGTGCCAGCAGCCGAAATCCGGGACAGGGGTTCCACGAGCAGTACTTC	CASSRNPGQGFHEQYF
TRBV27	once	TRBJ2-5	TRBD1	TGTGCCAGCAGCCTGCAGGGGGCGCGGCAAGAGACCCAGTACTTC	CASSLQGARQETQYF
TRBV16	few	TRBJ1-1	-	TGTGCCAGCAGCCAATTAACGAACACTGAAGCTTTCTTT	CASSQLTNTEAFF
TRBV28	-	TRBJ2-2	-	TGTGCCAGCAGTCCCTCTTTTAGTGGAGCCGGGGAGCTGTTTTTT	CASSPSFSGAGELFF
TRBV11-3	-	TRBJ1-4	-	TGTGCCAGCAGCTTAGGAGGGGGTAATGAAAAACTGTTTTTT	CASSLGGGNEKLFF
TRBV4-3	-	TRBJ2-3	-	TGCGCCAGCAGCCAAGAAAGGACAGATACGCAGTATTTT	CASSQERTDTQYF